The sequence of this T cell receptor (beta chain) was determined in a study of blood T cells in healthy people across ages. About this clonotype itself: Its target is not known.

General observations from the study: Roughly linear age-related decline in beta diversity appeared, significant by age about 40.

The V end was cut by 3 bases, the J end by 7 bases, with 16 bases between. From germline, CDR1 is SEHNR and CDR2 FQNEAQ (reference sequence). The CDR3 sequence is 15 residues long. For the second PCR, which ran for roughly 6 to 12 cycles, a sample-barcoded 5' primer and a J-beta primer mix were used. The authors tagged each cDNA molecule using a template-switch adaptor with 12 random nucleotides. All samples yielded 3 million or more CDR3-containing paired-end reads. Each CDR3 protein is one row after TCRdb ran MiXCR on the 5' RACE reads. The table records over 1,500,000 distinct CDR3 sequences, around half of them present only once.

The chain carries TRBV7-9 and TRBJ2-1; no reliable D call. The origin of this receptor is a woman between 35 and 50 years old in good health. Sequencing was performed on blood. In DNA form, the CDR3 reads TGTGCCAGCAGCTTGGTGTTCCGGGCCGGGAATGAGCAGTTCTTC. It encodes CASSLVFRAGNEQFF.